This TCR beta chain was captured by sequencing in a study of metastatic and nonmetastatic thyroid tumors (TCRdb year 2020). For the study in its entirety: For patients with malignant and with benign thyroid disease, the researchers compared repertoires between peripheral blood samples and tumor or nodule tissue samples. What the authors observed across the whole study: In both blood and tumor samples, TCR beta diversity was reported to be significantly higher in malignant tumors than in benign nodules.

This clone was found many times. No cognate antigen has been identified for it. No base qualities exist here, and no much larger clone lies one base off it. The library was obtained by PCR. This sample was sequenced with an Illumina HiSeq 4000. The TCR beta-chain CDR3 region of each patient was profiled by high-throughput sequencing. Regarding the original processing steps: A classifier to discriminate distant-metastatic papillary thyroid cancer patients was built from CDR3 differences across clinicopathological groups. To measure repertoire diversity the researchers used the Shannon index, while the Morisita-Horn index served to gauge how similar the tumor and blood repertoires were. The public reads were run again by TCRdb, first through fastp at Q25 and then through MiXCR, and only productive beta chains were kept. TCRdb's processing, not the study's, gives the V and J calls here. In all, the sample holds 45,000 or so clones, and approximately 4.1% of those were seen once. Of the sample, 7.5% to 10% falls within the top ten clones.

None of the patients had been given any treatment before thyroid surgery. The study retrospectively analysed patient clinical samples collected from about 2012 to 2018 using T-cell receptor beta sequencing. At the junction V is shortened by 7 bases and J by 1 base; bases outside the gene matches: 6. The CDR3, cysteine through phenylalanine, is 14 amino acids long. Only CDR3 DNA is held: 42 bases, read in frame from base 1. As encoded in the germline V gene, CDR1 is MNHNS while CDR2 is SASEGT. The material sequenced was blood. The TCR originated in a female donor with papillary thyroid cancer or a benign thyroid nodule (not recorded which). Some clones in this sample may be carry-over from other donors' samples. Recombination joined TRBV6-1 with TRBJ2-7, with TRBD1 matching 8 junction bases. The DNA sequence is given as TGTGCCAGCACCGACAGGGGCCTATCCTACGAGCAGTACTTC. Translated, this is CASTDRGLSYEQYF.